Listed here are 2 T cell receptor beta chains from one sample, sequenced in a study of cytomegalovirus exposure and HLA in healthy donors. The PCR contained 60 Vbeta and 13 Jbeta primers. Only in-frame clones appear in the TCRdb table, and some are missing; sequencing was by immunoSEQ multiplex PCR. Of under 130,000 clones detected, roughly 69% appear once; the ten largest clones hold 2% to 3%. Sequenced sample: PBMCs. These receptors came from a man aged 50 to 59 in good health and CMV-seropositive.

Regarding this clone: This CDR3 is also generated by other DNA sequences in the sample. This rearrangement joins TRBV5-1 to TRBJ2-3; D call uncertain. V shed 0 bases and J shed 1 base, with 3 bases lying between them. The germline V gene has CDR1 SGHRS and CDR2 YFSETQ. CDR3 length: 13 residues. Here the CDR3 DNA reads TGCGCCAGCAGCTTGGGCGGCACAGATACGCAGTATTTT. Translating it yields CASSLGGTDTQYF. The complete variable domain, with remaining parts taken from reference TRBV5-1 and TRBJ2-3, reads KAGVTQTPRYLIKTRGQQVTLSCSPISGHRSVSWYQQTPGQGLQFLFEYFSETQRNKGNFPGRFSGRQFSNSRSEMNVSTLELGDSALYLCASSLGGTDTQYFGPGTRLTVL.

This clone has only a few counts. V gene TRBV5-4 combines with J gene TRBJ1-1, with D possibly TRBD1 on 6 matching bases. Between the trimmed V and J ends, which lost 4 bases and 6 bases, there was a span of 16 bases. CDR3 length equals 14 residues. Germline V gene lookup returns CDR1 SGHNT and CDR2 YYREEE (reference sequence). The CDR3 nucleotides read TGTGCCAGCAGCGTTGACAGGTCTGCTTCTGAAGCTTTCTTT. Translating it yields CASSVDRSASEAFF.